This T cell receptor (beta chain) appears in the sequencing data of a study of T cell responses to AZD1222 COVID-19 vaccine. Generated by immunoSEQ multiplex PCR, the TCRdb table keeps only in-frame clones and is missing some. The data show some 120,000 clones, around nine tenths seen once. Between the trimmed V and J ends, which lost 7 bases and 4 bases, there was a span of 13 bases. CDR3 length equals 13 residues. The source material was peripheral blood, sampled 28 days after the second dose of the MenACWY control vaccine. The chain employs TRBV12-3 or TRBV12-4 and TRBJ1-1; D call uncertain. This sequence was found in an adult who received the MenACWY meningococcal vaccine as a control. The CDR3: CASIKTGSTEAFF. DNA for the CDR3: TGTGCCAGCATAAAGACGGGCAGCACTGAAGCTTTCTTT.